This T cell receptor (beta chain) stems from a study of beta chain features in type 1 diabetes (dated by TCRdb to 2016 to 2019). In terms of the full investigation: No differences in mean age, gender distribution, total cell number or subset yield were found between patients and healthy donors. A total of under 120,000,000 sorted cells were examined across all samples, and RNA yield correlated strongly with the number of cells per subset. The study compared the TCRB repertoires of sorted circulating CD4+ T cell subsets in recently diagnosed type 1 diabetes patients with those in matched healthy donors. Naive and central memory subsets were obtained from all 28 donors, but regulatory and stem cell-like memory subsets were isolated from only 8 patients and roughly 8 healthy donors. What the authors observed across the whole study: At VDJ recombination sites, patients with type 1 diabetes made fewer insertions and deleted more nucleotides, a pattern implying thymic rearrangement abnormalities. Type 1 diabetes patients showed a moderate but significant shortening of TCRB CDR3 length in all four CD4+ subsets. Because cDNA rather than genomic DNA was sequenced, highly expressing activated cells could have been over-represented, although no difference in activation and CD3 levels was found between groups. Naive, central memory and regulatory TCRB repertoires appeared more similar among patients than among healthy donors. HLA sub-analyses involved small numbers of individuals, so any influence of HLA type on TCRB rearrangement remained unresolved. PCR might favor shorter templates, but patient and control samples were amplified and corrected together, so any skew would affect both groups equally.

The High Capacity cDNA Reverse Transcription Kit was used to reverse transcribe all of the isolated RNA, meaning that expressed TCRB transcripts were what got sequenced. Deep immunoSEQ sequencing was applied to naive, central memory and regulatory T cell samples, giving an average of roughly 3.5 million total reads per sample. Sorted cells were lysed in RLT buffer, and RNA was extracted using DNase-treated RNeasy Micro or Mini kits according to cell number. To prevent cross-contamination, each cell subset was processed individually, whereas patient and healthy donor samples were processed jointly. Using the immunoSEQ multiplex PCR, TCRB sequences were amplified from cDNA into 87-bp fragments spanning the CDR3 region. Sequencing of the amplicons was done on the Illumina HiSeq platform. The original methods were these. Synthetic template baselines were used to correct PCR bias computationally, reads within Hamming distance 2 were collapsed, and singletons that could not be merged were discarded. Reads were aligned against IMGT to assign V, D and J genes, CDR3 length and insertions or deletions at six rearrangement sites. Within each subset, clonotype counts were normalized to sorted cell number, after which true diversity and Gini coefficients were computed with the tcR R package. The overlap coefficient, calculated on TCRB nucleotide sequences, was used to quantify repertoire sharing. As a proxy for the pre-selection repertoire, out-of-frame TCRB sequences from naive cells were analyzed. TCRdb re-hosts the immuneACCESS table, in-frame sequences only. Its copies lack some clones; in the studies checked, an unresolved V gene accounts for under half of them, and the cause for the rest is not known. V and J calls and clone size are given by that table; D and trimming were obtained from the DNA. This sample comprises over 500,000 clones, 15% to 17% of them detected only once. Together, the top ten hold roughly 0.098% of the sample.

A few counts support this clone. The specificity of this receptor is unknown. The sample holds no much larger clone one base away, and base qualities are not on file. A single peripheral blood draw of approximately 120 mL on average was collected from each donor into heparinised tubes. A BD FACSAria II was used to sort naive, central memory, regulatory and stem cell-like memory CD4+ T cells with a panel that included CD45RO, CCR7, CD25, CD127, CD95 and CD27. All sorted populations exceeded 98% purity. PBMCs were isolated right away by Lymphoprep density gradient centrifugation and were stained directly, without culture. So that batch effects would be minimized, each experiment stained and sorted samples in pairs, pairing one healthy donor with one patient. This clonotype originated in a man younger than 30 in good health. Sample: naive CD4+ T cells from blood. The cell subset or site label, read with the paper, signifies: true naive CD4+ T cells.

The sequenced DNA is TGTGCCATCCAAAAACAGGGTCTTGAGAATCAGCCCCAGCATTTT. Protein translation: CAIQKQGLENQPQHF. This receptor chain uses TRBV2 and TRBJ1-5; TRBD1 could be the D gene, as 6 bases match. Trimming at the junction amounts to 10 bases on V and 4 bases on J, and the germline ends lie 20 bases apart. The CDR3 covers 15 residues, taking in both the cysteine and the phenylalanine. Only the CDR3 portion is preserved as DNA: 45 bases, with reading frame beginning at the first base. CDR1 SNHLY and CDR2 FYNNEI are derived from the germline V gene.